This T cell receptor (beta chain) was identified during a study of CD8+CD57+ T cells in acquired aplastic anemia. Study background: Sorted CD4+ plus CD8+ cells gave DNA averaging roughly 3 ug.

Broader study findings: Patients and controls had in common 25 to 30 CD8+ CDR3 sequences.

Patients picked for sequencing had shown CD8+CD57+ cell expansion detected by flow cytometry. When blood sampling took place, the patients had received no therapy. Genomic DNA templated the TCR beta VDJ and CDR3 profiling. TCRdb analysed the reads with MiXCR anew, one entry per CDR3 protein. The table records some 120,000 distinct CDR3 sequences, approximately 40% of them present only once. This clonotype was seen once. Its antigen is not known. CDR1 is SGHTA, CDR2 FQGNSA, per germline. The CDR3 length is 14 residues. Trimming shortened V by 0 bases and J by 1 base, and 6 bases separated the two germline ends.

The sequence was obtained from a human donor with aplastic anemia. The J gene is TRBJ1-1, the V gene TRBV7-2; no definite D call. The sequencing input was sorted CD4+, CD8+, or CD8+CD57+ T cells (not recorded which) from PBMCs. In nucleotides, the CDR3 is TGTGCCAGCAGCTTAGCAGTAGCGAACACTGAAGCTTTCTTT. It codes for CASSLAVANTEAFF.